This record concerns one TCR beta chain sequence. Sequencing used immunoSEQ multiplex PCR; TCRdb keeps in-frame clones, though not all of them. The data contain 180,000 or so clones, 91% of them singletons. CDR1 and CDR2 (germline): MRHNA, SNTAGT. This CDR3 region has 13 residues. Between the trimmed V and J ends, which lost 6 bases and 5 bases, there was a span of 11 bases. This sample was included in a study of control samples from healthy donors and cancer patients. The origin of this receptor is a young woman in good health. Sequencing input: blood. This chain joins TRBV6-4 and TRBJ1-5, with D possibly TRBD1 on 5 matching bases. The CDR3 DNA sequence: TGTGCCAGCAGCCCACCCAGGGATCAGCCCCAGCATTTT. Amino acid sequence: CASSPPRDQPQHF.